This T cell receptor (beta chain) was observed in a study of cytomegalovirus exposure and HLA in healthy donors. The PCR ran on 60 Vbeta and 13 Jbeta primers. Sequencing used immunoSEQ multiplex PCR; TCRdb keeps in-frame clones, though not all of them. The data contain about 130,000 clones, about three quarters of them singletons. Findings of the study overall: An analysis that came later showed most CMV-associated TCR beta chains appearing HLA-restricted.

In the case of this clone: What it binds is not known.

The V end lost 4 bases, the J end lost 5 bases, and 12 bases lay between the germline ends. Looked up from germline, CDR1 is SGHNT and CDR2 is YYREEE (reference sequence). This CDR3 region has 13 residues. There were likely unrecorded immune exposures, though donors were nominally healthy when sampled. The sequencing sample was made of PBMCs. This sequence joins TRBV5-4 and TRBJ1-1; the D is unclear. The receptor was isolated from a male donor in good health and CMV-seronegative. This chain's CDR3 is CASSAQEETEAFF. The CDR3 DNA sequence: TGTGCCAGCAGCGCCCAGGAGGAGACTGAAGCTTTCTTT.